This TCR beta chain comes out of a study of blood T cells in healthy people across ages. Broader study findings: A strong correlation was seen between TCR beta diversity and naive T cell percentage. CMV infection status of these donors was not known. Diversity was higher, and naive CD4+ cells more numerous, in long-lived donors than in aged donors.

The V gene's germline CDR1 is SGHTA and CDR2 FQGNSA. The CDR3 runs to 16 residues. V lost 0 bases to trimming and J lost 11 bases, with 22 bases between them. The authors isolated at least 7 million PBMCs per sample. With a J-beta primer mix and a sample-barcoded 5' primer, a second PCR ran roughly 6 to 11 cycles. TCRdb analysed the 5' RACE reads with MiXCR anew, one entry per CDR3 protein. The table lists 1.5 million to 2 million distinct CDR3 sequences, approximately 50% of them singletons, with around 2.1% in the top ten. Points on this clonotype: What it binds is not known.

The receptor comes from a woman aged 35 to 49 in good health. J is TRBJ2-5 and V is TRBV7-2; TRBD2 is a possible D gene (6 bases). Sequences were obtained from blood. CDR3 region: CASSLAGGPPVGEQYF. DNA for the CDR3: TGTGCCAGCAGCTTAGCCGGGGGTCCCCCAGTTGGGGAGCAGTACTTC.